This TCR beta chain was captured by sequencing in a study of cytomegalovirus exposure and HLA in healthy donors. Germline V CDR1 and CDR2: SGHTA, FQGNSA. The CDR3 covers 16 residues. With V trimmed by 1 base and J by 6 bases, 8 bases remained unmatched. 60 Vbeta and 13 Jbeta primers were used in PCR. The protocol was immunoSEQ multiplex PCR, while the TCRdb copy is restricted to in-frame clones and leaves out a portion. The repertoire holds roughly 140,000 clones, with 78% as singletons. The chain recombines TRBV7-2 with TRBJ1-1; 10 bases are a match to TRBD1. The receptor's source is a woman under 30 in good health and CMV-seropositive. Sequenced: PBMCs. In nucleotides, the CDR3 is TGTGCCAGCAGCTTAGTTATAGGGACAGGGGATTCTGAAGCTTTCTTT. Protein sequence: CASSLVIGTGDSEAFF. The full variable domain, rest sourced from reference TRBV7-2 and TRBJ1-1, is GAGVSQSPSNKVTEKGKDVELRCDPISGHTALYWYRQSLGQGLEFLIYFQGNSAPDKSGLPSDRFSAERTGGSVSTLTIQRTQQEDSAVYLCASSLVIGTGDSEAFFGQGTRLTVV.